This section outlines one T cell receptor (beta chain) sequence together with its context. Its antigen is unidentified. TCRdb reprocessed the PCR reads with MiXCR, giving one entry per CDR3 protein. The sample contains about 100,000 distinct CDR3 sequences, under 40% of which appear only once. From germline, CDR1 is MDHEN and CDR2 SYDVKM. This CDR3 spans 15 amino acids. Trimming at V came to 3 bases and at J to 6 bases, leaving 8 bases not matched to a gene. The entry originates in a study of molecular identifiers for immune sequencing clone quantification. Sorting was used to obtain naive CD8 T cells (CD8+CD4-CCR7+CD45RA+). Whole-study results and caveats: For effector cells, clones above 20 RNA copies held over 97% of molecules; for naive cells, under 1%.

V and J are TRBV28 and TRBJ2-3, with TRBD2 matching over 8 bases. The sequence derives from a human donor in good health. Some libraries in this study had Jurkat cell RNA spiked in. Sequencing was performed on naive CD8+ T cells from blood, with Jurkat cell RNA spiked in. This sample's subset: FACS-sorted CD8+CD4-CCR7+CD45RA+ naive T cells. The CDR3 nucleotides read TGTGCCAGCAGTTTGGGTAGCGGGACCATTGATACGCAGTATTTT. This gives the protein CASSLGSGTIDTQYF.